These 31 T cell receptor beta chains were all obtained from the same sample, sequenced in a study of vaccination and CD4 T cells after COVID-19. MiXCR, applied by TCRdb to the PCR reads, yields one record per CDR3 protein. The table records about 39,000 distinct CDR3 sequences, 36% of them present only once. Time point indicated: late sampling 161 to 241 days after vaccination in three convalescent patients. Specimen: CD4+ T cells from blood, collected about 7 months after SARS-CoV-2 vaccination. These receptors originate from a human donor who had recovered from COVID-19.

The chain is built from TRBV4-1 and TRBJ2-3, with 13 bases fitting TRBD2. V lost 0 bases, J lost 6 bases, and 9 bases stayed unmatched. The CDR3 sequence is 18 residues long. The germline gives CDR1 MGHRA, CDR2 YSYEKL. CDR3 in DNA: TGCGCCAGCAGCCAAGAGGGACTAGCGGGACCGGAGGCCGATACGCAGTATTTT. It encodes CASSQEGLAGPEADTQYF.

This clonotype showed up just a few times. V is TRBV20-1 and J is TRBJ2-1; 8 positions match TRBD2. The CDR3 is 15 residues long. Germline lookup yields CDR1 DFQATT and CDR2 SNEGSKA (reference sequence). V lost 6 bases, J lost 8 bases, and 15 bases stayed unmatched. CDR3 in DNA: TGCAGTGCCAGAACGGTCGGGACTAGTCCCTATGAGCAGTTCTTC. It translates to CSARTVGTSPYEQFF.

CDR3 sequence: CASSGTSGLSSYEQYF. The CDR3 DNA is TGTGCCAGCTCCGGGACTAGCGGGCTAAGCTCCTACGAGCAGTACTTC. The V gene is TRBV18, the J gene TRBJ2-7; 12 positions match TRBD2. Germline V lookup: CDR1 KGHSH, CDR2 LQKENI. The CDR3 runs to 16 residues. V gave up 6 bases and J gave up 0 bases; unmatched junction bases: 6.

This clonotype came up a few times. The chain carries TRBV27 and TRBJ2-1; 9 nucleotides match TRBD2. Per the germline V gene, CDR1 is MNHEY and CDR2 is SMNVEV (reference sequence). This CDR3 has 12 amino acids. The V and J ends lost 6 bases and 15 bases, in that order; junction bases with no gene match: 9. This CDR3 reads CASSLAGLAWFF. CDR3 DNA: TGTGCCAGCAGCCTAGCGGGGTTGGCGTGGTTCTTC.

This chain links TRBV1 with TRBJ2-7; TRBD1 is taken as the D call from the table, unchecked against the DNA. TRBV1 is an annotated pseudogene. The CDR3 spans 12 residues. This CDR3 is CTPWTGAYEQYF. CDR3 DNA sequence: TGCACCCCTTGGACAGGGGCCTACGAGCAGTACTTC.

This clonotype was observed once. The chain links TRBV10-3 to TRBJ2-5; TRBD2 agrees at 7 bases. The CDR3 totals 16 residues. Trimming at V came to 0 bases and at J to 1 base, leaving 5 bases not matched to a gene. Germline assignment: CDR1 ENHRY and CDR2 SYGVKD. The CDR3 sequence is CAISESGTGGQETQYF. CDR3 in DNA: TGTGCCATCAGTGAGTCTGGAACGGGAGGCCAAGAGACCCAGTACTTC.

V usage is TRBV10-3 and J usage is TRBJ2-2, with 7 bases identical to TRBD2. Trimming removed 9 bases from V and 3 bases from J; junction bases left unmatched: 7. Looked up from germline, CDR1 is ENHRY and CDR2 is SYGVKD. The length of the CDR3 is 14 residues. The CDR3 loop is CAIRSGADTGELFF. The CDR3 bases are TGTGCCATAAGGAGCGGGGCGGACACCGGGGAGCTGTTTTTT.

This clonotype has a handful of counts. The chain employs TRBV20-1 and TRBJ1-5, with a possible D match to TRBD1 (6 bases). Germline V lookup: CDR1 DFQATT, CDR2 SNEGSKA (reference sequence). This CDR3 is built from 16 residues. With 0 bases removed from V and 3 bases from J, the gap between germline ends came to 15 bases. The CDR3 loop is CSARDWQGLSNQPQHF. The CDR3 region has the DNA TGCAGTGCTAGAGATTGGCAGGGGCTTTCCAATCAGCCCCAGCATTTT.

This chain joins TRBV9 and TRBJ2-5, with 13 bases aligning to TRBD2. Germline lookup yields CDR1 SGDLS and CDR2 YYNGEE. The CDR3 contains 19 residues. V lost 0 bases to trimming and J lost 0 bases; unmatched junction nucleotides: 8. The DNA for the CDR3 is TGTGCCAGCAGCGTAGATCCCGGACTAGCGGGAGTGTACCAAGAGACCCAGTACTTC. This codes for CASSVDPGLAGVYQETQYF.

The gene calls are TRBV7-8 and TRBJ2-7; TRBD2 is a possible D gene (10 bases). V lost 4 bases and J lost 0, with 28 bases in between. The length of the CDR3 is 20 residues. The V gene's germline CDR1 is SGHVS and CDR2 FQNEAQ. The CDR3 coding sequence is TGTGCCAGCAGCTACAGGGGGCTAACTAGCGGGAATGCTCACTCCTACGAGCAGTACTTC. This translates into CASSYRGLTSGNAHSYEQYF.

This sequence joins TRBV28 and TRBJ2-7; 9 bases are a match to TRBD1. Germline trimming cut 6 bases from V and 7 bases from J; bases unmatched to any gene: 13. CDR3 size: 15 residues. Germline-derived CDR1 and CDR2 are MDHEN and SYDVKM. The CDR3 DNA follows: TGTGCCAGCAGAACTACCGGGACAGGGCCTACTGAGCAGTACTTC. Translation: CASRTTGTGPTEQYF. Filled out from reference TRBV28 and TRBJ2-7, the complete variable domain reads DVKVTQSSRYLVKRTGEKVFLECVQDMDHENMFWYRQDPGLGLRLIYFSYDVKMKEKGDIPEGYSVSREKKERFSLILESASTNQTSMYLCASRTTGTGPTEQYFGPGTRLTVT.

V and J are TRBV5-1 and TRBJ2-5; 7 bases match TRBD1. The CDR3 totals 14 residues. Germline V lookup: CDR1 SGHRS, CDR2 YFSETQ. After removal of 7 bases from V and 3 bases from J, the junction contained 9 bases not matched to a gene. The CDR3 sequence is CASSSPDREETQYF. As DNA, the CDR3 is TGCGCCAGCTCTTCCCCCGACAGGGAAGAGACCCAGTACTTC.

The chain uses TRBV6-1 and TRBJ1-2, with TRBD1 as a possible D gene (5 bases). The CDR3 is made up of 16 amino acids. Per germline, CDR1 MNHNS and CDR2 SASEGT. V lost 5 bases to trimming and J lost 2 bases, with 18 bases between them. The CDR3 loop is CASSPNSQGRNYGYTF. The CDR3 DNA reads TGTGCCAGCAGTCCCAACTCCCAGGGACGGAACTATGGCTACACCTTC.

In this sample, this clonotype turned up a few times. CDR3 loop: CASSLALLQHEQYF. The CDR3 DNA follows: TGTGCCAGCAGCTTAGCGCTCCTACAACACGAGCAGTACTTC. This chain uses TRBV7-2 with TRBJ2-7; D gene uncertain. Germline V CDR1 and CDR2: SGHTA, FQGNSA. V gave up 0 bases and J gave up 5 bases, with 11 bases separating them. The CDR3 totals 14 residues.

Only a few counts were recorded for this clonotype. The rearrangement joins TRBV29-1 to TRBJ2-1; TRBD2 matches at 7 bases. CDR3 size: 12 residues. Germline assignment: CDR1 SQVTM and CDR2 ANQGSEA. The CDR3 bases are TGCAGGGGGGAGGGTTCCTACAATGAGCAGTTCTTC. Translation: CRGEGSYNEQFF.

In this sample, this clonotype turned up once. This chain uses TRBV5-1 with TRBJ2-5; tentatively, D is TRBD1 (7 bases). The CDR3 is 17 residues long. V gave up 6 bases and J gave up 5 bases, with 26 bases separating them. Germline V gives CDR1 SGHRS, CDR2 YFSETQ. The CDR3 DNA reads as TGCGCCAGCACTCAAGGGGGCGGGACGATAACGGGGGAGACCCAGTACTTC. Its protein is CASTQGGGTITGETQYF.

The rearrangement joins TRBV6-1 to TRBJ2-3; TRBD2 agrees at 9 bases. CDR1 and CDR2 (germline): MNHNS, SASEGT. Unmatched junction bases numbered 13, after V lost 6 bases and J lost 3 bases. The CDR3 runs 17 residues. CDR3 amino acids: CASSAPSGREGTDTQYF. CDR3 nucleotides: TGTGCCAGCAGCGCCCCCTCCGGGCGGGAGGGGACAGATACGCAGTATTTT.

This clonotype was found a few times. The rearrangement uses TRBV28 and TRBJ1-2, with D possibly matching TRBD1 (6 bases). In germline, CDR1 is MDHEN, CDR2 SYDVKM. The CDR3 is 13 residues long. V lost 6 bases, J lost 6 bases, and 14 bases lay in between. This CDR3 is CASRPTQGHGYTF. The CDR3 DNA follows: TGTGCCAGCAGACCCACACAGGGCCATGGCTACACCTTC.

The V call is TRBV6-1, the J call TRBJ2-5; TRBD2 might be the D (6 bases). The CDR3 covers 14 residues. CDR1 MNHNS and CDR2 SASEGT come from the germline V gene. V shed 6 bases and J shed 0 bases, with 11 bases lying between them. In DNA, the CDR3 is TGTGCCAGCAGCCCGGCGGGGTACCAAGAGACCCAGTACTTC. Residues: CASSPAGYQETQYF.

This clonotype was counted between two and nine times. This chain joins TRBV28 and TRBJ1-6; TRBD1 matches at 7 bases. The CDR3 contains 15 residues. The V segment lost 4 bases and the J segment 6 bases; nucleotides outside the gene matches: 6. Germline lookup yields CDR1 MDHEN and CDR2 SYDVKM. For the CDR3, the DNA is TGTGCCAGCAGTTCGTACAGGGGTGGTAATTCACCCCTCCACTTT. Translation gives CASSSYRGGNSPLHF.

The chain is built from TRBV20-1 and TRBJ2-1; D is possibly TRBD2 (6 bases). The V end lost 0 bases, the J end lost 8 bases, and 14 bases lay between the germline ends. CDR3 size: 14 residues. Germline V gene lookup returns CDR1 DFQATT and CDR2 SNEGSKA (reference sequence). The CDR3 loop reads CSARDLATGHEQFF. CDR3 nucleotides: TGCAGTGCTAGAGATCTAGCGACGGGACATGAGCAGTTCTTC.

The genes are TRBV28 and TRBJ1-5; perhaps TRBD1 as D (6 bases). From germline, CDR1 is MDHEN and CDR2 SYDVKM. Trimming removed 4 bases at V and 0 bases at J, with 10 bases between. CDR3 size: 15 residues. CDR3 residues: CASSSGQNSNQPQHF. Written as DNA, the CDR3 is TGTGCCAGCAGTTCCGGACAGAATAGCAATCAGCCCCAGCATTTT.

This clonotype has only a few counts. The rearrangement uses TRBV15 and TRBJ1-2; 8 nucleotides align to TRBD1. The CDR3 is 15 amino acids. Trimming took 5 bases from V and 3 from J; bases not matched to a gene: 8. Germline V gene sequence: CDR1 LNHNV, CDR2 YYDKDF (reference sequence). CDR3 bases: TGTGCCACCAGCCCAAGACAGGGGATCGACTATGGCTACACCTTC. It encodes CATSPRQGIDYGYTF.

This clonotype came up a few times. The chain uses TRBV19 and TRBJ1-2; 7 bases map to TRBD1. The CDR3 runs to 14 residues. J was trimmed by 6 bases and V by 6 bases; bases with no gene match: 10. Germline CDR1 reads LNHDA; CDR2 reads SQIVND (reference sequence). CDR3 in amino acids: CASRTGNSLHGYTF. The CDR3 DNA reads TGTGCCAGTAGGACAGGGAACTCCCTCCATGGCTACACCTTC. Full variable domain (rest looked up from reference TRBV19 and TRBJ1-2): DGGITQSPKYLFRKEGQNVTLSCEQNLNHDAMYWYRQDPGQGLRLIYYSQIVNDFQKGDIAEGYSVSREKKESFPLTVTSAQKNPTAFYLCASRTGNSLHGYTFGSGTRLTVV.

The chain combines TRBV10-3 with TRBJ2-3; 12 bases line up with TRBD2. CDR3 length: 19 residues. With V trimmed by 10 bases and J by 5 bases, 22 bases remained unmatched. CDR1 and CDR2 (germline): ENHRY, SYGVKD. The CDR3 DNA reads TGTGCCAGCTCCCTCCGTCCTAGCGGGAGGGCTGTGAGTGTAGATACGCAGTATTTT. It translates to CASSLRPSGRAVSVDTQYF.

This clonotype was recorded a few times. The J gene is TRBJ2-2, the V gene TRBV6-2 or TRBV6-3; D uncertain. The CDR3 consists of 15 residues. Germline loops: CDR1 MNHEY, CDR2 SVGEGT. V was cut by 3 bases and J by 5 bases, with 13 bases left in between. CDR3 sequence (DNA): TGTGCCAGCAGTTATGGGAAGACTGAAACCGGGGAGCTGTTTTTT. Its translation: CASSYGKTETGELFF.

This clonotype was found a few times. This chain connects TRBV20-1 to TRBJ2-3, with 7 bases that match TRBD2. Germline V gene sequence: CDR1 DFQATT, CDR2 SNEGSKA (reference sequence). The J segment lost 2 bases and the V segment lost 6 bases, leaving 17 bases of the junction unmatched. CDR3 size: 17 residues. The CDR3 spells CSATDPRGLILTDTQYF. The CDR3 DNA sequence: TGCAGTGCCACCGATCCCCGGGGACTAATTCTCACAGATACGCAGTATTTT.

This clonotype was seen a handful of times. The chain carries TRBV20-1 and TRBJ2-1; 8 bases line up with TRBD2. CDR1 is DFQATT, CDR2 SNEGSKA, per germline (reference sequence). The CDR3 is made up of 13 amino acids. V shed 3 bases, J shed 6 bases, and the junction held 4 bases outside the gene matches. The CDR3 spells CSARGGRTNEQFF. CDR3 nucleotides: TGCAGTGCTAGGGGCGGGAGGACCAATGAGCAGTTCTTC.

The chain employs TRBV6-1 and TRBJ1-5; D is unclear. Germline V gives CDR1 MNHNS, CDR2 SASEGT. This CDR3 is 13 amino acids long. Trimming removed 4 bases from V and 5 bases from J, with 9 bases in between. CDR3 sequence: CASSGGVYQPQHF. The CDR3 coding sequence is TGTGCCAGCAGTGGCGGGGTATATCAGCCCCAGCATTTT.

This clonotype has more than one count but fewer than ten. V gene TRBV20-1 combines with J gene TRBJ2-1; 10 bases align to TRBD2. This CDR3 region has 14 residues. V lost 6 bases to trimming and J lost 6 bases; unmatched junction nucleotides: 8. Per the germline V gene, CDR1 is DFQATT and CDR2 is SNEGSKA (reference sequence). The CDR3 protein is CSASSGRAPNEQFF. CDR3 DNA: TGCAGTGCGAGCAGCGGGAGGGCCCCCAATGAGCAGTTCTTC.

V gene TRBV19 combines with J gene TRBJ2-7, with 10 bases lining up with TRBD1. The length of the CDR3 is 15 residues. Trimming at V came to 1 base and at J to 3 bases, leaving 3 bases not matched to a gene. CDR1 is LNHDA and CDR2 is SQIVND in the germline V gene (reference sequence). Here the CDR3 DNA reads TGTGCCAGTAGTATAGGACAGGGGGCACTCTACGAGCAGTACTTC. Amino acid sequence: CASSIGQGALYEQYF.